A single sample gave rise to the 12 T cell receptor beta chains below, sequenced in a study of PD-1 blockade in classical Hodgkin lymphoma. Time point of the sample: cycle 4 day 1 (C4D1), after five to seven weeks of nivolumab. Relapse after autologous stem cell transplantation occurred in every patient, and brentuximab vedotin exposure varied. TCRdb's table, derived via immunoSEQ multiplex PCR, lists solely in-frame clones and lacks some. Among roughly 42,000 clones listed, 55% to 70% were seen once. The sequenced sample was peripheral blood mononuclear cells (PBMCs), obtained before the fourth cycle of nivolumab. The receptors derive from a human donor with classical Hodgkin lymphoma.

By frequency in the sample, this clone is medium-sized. CDR3 loop: CASRRRYEQFF. As DNA, the CDR3 is TGTGCCAGCCGAAGGCGGTATGAGCAGTTCTTC. V is TRBV7-9 and J is TRBJ2-1; D is undetermined. CDR1 is SEHNR, CDR2 FQNEAQ, per germline (reference sequence). This CDR3 spans 11 amino acids. V gave up 8 bases and J gave up 8 bases, with 10 bases separating them. Combining the CDR3 with reference TRBV7-9 and TRBJ2-1 gives the whole variable domain DTGVSQNPRHKITKRGQNVTFRCDPISEHNRLYWYRQTLGQGPEFLTYFQNEAQLEKSRLLSDRFSAERPKGSFSTLEIQRTEQGDSAMYLCASRRRYEQFFGPGTRLTVL.

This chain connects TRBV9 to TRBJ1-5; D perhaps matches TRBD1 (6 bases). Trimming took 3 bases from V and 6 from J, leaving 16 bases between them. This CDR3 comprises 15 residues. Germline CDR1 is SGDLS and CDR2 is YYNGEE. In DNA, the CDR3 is TGTGCCAGCAGCGCCGGAACAGGGTTCGGTCAGCCCCAGCATTTT. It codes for CASSAGTGFGQPQHF.

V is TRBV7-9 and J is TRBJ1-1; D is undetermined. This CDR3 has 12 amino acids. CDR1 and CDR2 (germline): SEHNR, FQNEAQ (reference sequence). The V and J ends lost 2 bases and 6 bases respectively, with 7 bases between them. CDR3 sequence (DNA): TGTGCCAGCAGCTTAAGGGTCTCTGAAGCTTTCTTT. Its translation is CASSLRVSEAFF.

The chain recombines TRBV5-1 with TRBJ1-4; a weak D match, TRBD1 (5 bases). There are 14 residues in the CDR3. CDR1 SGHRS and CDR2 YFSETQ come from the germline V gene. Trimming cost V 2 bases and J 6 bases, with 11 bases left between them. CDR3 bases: TGCGCCAGCAGCTTAGGGGACGCGGATGAAAAACTGTTTTTT. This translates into CASSLGDADEKLFF.

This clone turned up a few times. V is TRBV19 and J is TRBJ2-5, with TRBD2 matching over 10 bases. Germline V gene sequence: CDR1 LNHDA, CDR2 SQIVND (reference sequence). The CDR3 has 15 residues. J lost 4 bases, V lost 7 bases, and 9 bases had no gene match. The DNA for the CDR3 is TGTGCCAGTACCTCAAGCGGGGGGGGGTCAGAGACCCAGTACTTC. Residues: CASTSSGGGSETQYF.

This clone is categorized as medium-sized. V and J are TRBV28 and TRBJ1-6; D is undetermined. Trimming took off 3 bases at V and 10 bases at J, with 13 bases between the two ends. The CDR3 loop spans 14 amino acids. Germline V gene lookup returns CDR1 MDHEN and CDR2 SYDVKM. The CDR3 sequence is CASSLYEGASPLHF. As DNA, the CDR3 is TGTGCCAGCAGTTTGTACGAGGGCGCCTCACCCCTCCACTTT.

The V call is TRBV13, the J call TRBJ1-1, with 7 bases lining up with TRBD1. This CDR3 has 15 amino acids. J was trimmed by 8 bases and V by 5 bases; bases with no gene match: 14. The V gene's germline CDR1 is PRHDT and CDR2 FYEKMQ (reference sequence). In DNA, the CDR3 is TGTGCCAGCAGCCCTACAGGGGATTCGACGTTAGAAGCTTTCTTT. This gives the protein CASSPTGDSTLEAFF. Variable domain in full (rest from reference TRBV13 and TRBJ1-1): AAGVIQSPRHLIKEKRETATLKCYPIPRHDTVYWYQQGPGQDPQFLISFYEKMQSDKGSIPDRFSAQQFSDYHSELNMSSLELGDSALYFCASSPTGDSTLEAFFGQGTRLTVV.

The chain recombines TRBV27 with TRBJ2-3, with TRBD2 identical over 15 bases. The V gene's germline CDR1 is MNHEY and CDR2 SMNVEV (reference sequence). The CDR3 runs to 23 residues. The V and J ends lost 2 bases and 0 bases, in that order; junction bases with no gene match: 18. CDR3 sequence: CASSLRRTSGGAGRLISTDTQYF. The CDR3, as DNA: TGTGCCAGCAGTTTACGCCGGACTAGCGGGGGGGCCGGTCGACTAATTAGCACAGATACGCAGTATTTT.

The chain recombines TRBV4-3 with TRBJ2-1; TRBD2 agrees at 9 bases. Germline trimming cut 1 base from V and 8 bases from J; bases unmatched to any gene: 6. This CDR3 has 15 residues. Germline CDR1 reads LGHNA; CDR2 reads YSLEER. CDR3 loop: CASSQGLAGTDEQFF. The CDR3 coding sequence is TGCGCCAGCAGCCAAGGGCTAGCGGGGACGGATGAGCAGTTCTTC.

The chain's CDR3 is CASSAYKGQGDEKLFF. The CDR3 DNA reads TGTGCCAGCAGCGCCTATAAGGGACAGGGGGACGAAAAACTGTTTTTT. The chain recombines TRBV7-2 with TRBJ1-4; 11 bases align to TRBD1. Germline V gene lookup returns CDR1 SGHTA and CDR2 FQGNSA. V lost 5 bases, J lost 8 bases, and 10 bases stayed unmatched. The CDR3 length is 16 residues.

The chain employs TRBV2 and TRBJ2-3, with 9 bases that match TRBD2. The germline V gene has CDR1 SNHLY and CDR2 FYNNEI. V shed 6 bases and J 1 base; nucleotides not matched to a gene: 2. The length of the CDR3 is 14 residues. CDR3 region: CASSASGGTDTQYF. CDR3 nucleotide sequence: TGTGCCAGCAGCGCTAGCGGGGGCACAGATACGCAGTATTTT.

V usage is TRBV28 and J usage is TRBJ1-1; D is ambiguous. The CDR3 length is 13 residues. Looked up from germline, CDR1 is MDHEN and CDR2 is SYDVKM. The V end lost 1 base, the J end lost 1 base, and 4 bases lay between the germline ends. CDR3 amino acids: CASSLSRNTEAFF. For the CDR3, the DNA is TGTGCCAGCAGTTTATCCCGGAACACTGAAGCTTTCTTT.